This T cell receptor beta chain stems from a study of control samples from healthy donors and cancer patients. CDR1 is SQVTM, CDR2 ANQGSEA, per germline. CDR3 length: 13 amino acids. V gave up 5 bases and J gave up 3 bases; unmatched junction bases: 4. Clones were sequenced by immunoSEQ multiplex PCR, and TCRdb holds only the in-frame ones, with some missing. The data hold about 170,000 clones, with roughly nine tenths observed a single time. V usage is TRBV29-1 and J usage is TRBJ2-5; 9 bases map to TRBD2. Specimen: blood. The receptor's source is a woman in her 30s in good health. CDR3 DNA: TGCAGCGTTCGTAGCGGGAGAGAAGAGACCCAGTACTTC. Translated, it gives CSVRSGREETQYF.